This record concerns one T cell receptor beta chain sequence. J gave up 5 bases and V 4 bases, and 13 bases lay outside the gene matches. This CDR3 has 17 residues. Germline V gene sequence: CDR1 MDHEN, CDR2 SYDVKM. These data belong to a study of control samples from healthy donors and cancer patients. Only in-frame clones appear in the TCRdb table, and some are missing; sequencing was by immunoSEQ multiplex PCR. The sample contains around 110,000 clones, over 90% of which appear only once. The receptor comes from a man aged 30 to 39 in good health. Material for sequencing was blood. This sequence joins TRBV28 and TRBJ2-5; 10 bases agree with TRBD1. CDR3 protein: CASSSSPPGQGRETQYF. In nucleotides, the CDR3 is TGTGCCAGCAGTTCCTCCCCTCCGGGACAGGGGAGGGAGACCCAGTACTTC. Looking up the rest from reference TRBV28 and TRBJ2-5 gives the full variable domain: DVKVTQSSRYLVKRTGEKVFLECVQDMDHENMFWYRQDPGLGLRLIYFSYDVKMKEKGDIPEGYSVSREKKERFSLILESASTNQTSMYLCASSSSPPGQGRETQYFGPGTRLLVL.